This is a list of T cell receptor beta chains from one sample in a study of T cells in Graves' hyperthyroidism and ophthalmopathy. TCRdb redid the calling of the multiplex PCR reads with MiXCR, one entry per CDR3 protein. The sample includes about 640,000 distinct CDR3 sequences, around 20% of them seen just once. Sequenced: blood. The source is a man between 25 and 39 years old with Graves' ophthalmopathy. CDR3s include the opening cysteine and the closing phenylalanine or tryptophan. The D gene is left open where the match is weak. Not all rows give a size; the values are once, few, many and, for expanded clones, a class.

D gene: NA
clone size: many
J gene: TRBJ1-4
V gene: TRBV30
CDR3 protein: CAWSTLRAFGEKLFF
CDR3 DNA: TGTGCCTGGAGTACCCTTCGAGCGTTTGGTGAAAAACTGTTTTTT

D gene: TRBD1
clone size: NA
J gene: TRBJ2-7
V gene: TRBV29-1
CDR3 protein: CSVEGLRDRGTYEQYF
CDR3 DNA: TGCAGCGTCGAGGGACTCCGGGACAGGGGGACCTACGAGCAGTACTTC

D gene: NA
clone size: NA
J gene: TRBJ2-7
V gene: TRBV18
CDR3 protein: CASSPPSVMEQYF
CDR3 DNA: TGTGCCAGCTCACCACCGTCAGTAATGGAGCAGTACTTC

D gene: TRBD2
clone size: few
J gene: TRBJ2-2
V gene: TRBV6-1
CDR3 protein: CASSDLQRGTGELFF
CDR3 DNA: TGTGCCAGCAGTGATCTTCAGCGGGGCACCGGGGAGCTGTTTTTT

D gene: NA
clone size: NA
J gene: TRBJ1-2
V gene: TRBV24-1
CDR3 protein: CATSDPDGRYGYTF
CDR3 DNA: TGTGCCACCAGTGACCCGGACGGGAGATATGGCTACACCTTC

D gene: TRBD2
clone size: many
J gene: TRBJ2-5
V gene: TRBV11-2
CDR3 protein: CASSLGTVAGGYF
CDR3 DNA: TGTGCCAGCAGCTTAGGGACGGTAGCGGGAGGGTACTTC

D gene: NA
clone size: NA
J gene: TRBJ1-5
V gene: TRBV28
CDR3 protein: CASSLVEPQHF
CDR3 DNA: TGTGCCAGCAGTTTAGTCGAGCCCCAGCATTTT

D gene: NA
clone size: NA
J gene: TRBJ1-1
V gene: TRBV12-3/TRBV12-4
CDR3 protein: CASSVRPGRAAFF
CDR3 DNA: TGTGCCAGCAGTGTCCGCCCGGGGCGAGCAGCTTTCTTT

D gene: TRBD2
clone size: NA
J gene: TRBJ2-1
V gene: TRBV14
CDR3 protein: CASSQEETSAEFF
CDR3 DNA: TGTGCCAGCAGCCAAGAGGAGACTAGCGCTGAGTTCTTC

D gene: TRBD1
clone size: many
J gene: TRBJ2-7
V gene: TRBV11-2
CDR3 protein: CASSSLGGPRDRVLEQYF
CDR3 DNA: TGTGCCAGCAGCTCCCTAGGGGGCCCCCGGGACAGGGTCCTCGAGCAGTACTTC

D gene: NA
clone size: NA
J gene: TRBJ1-1
V gene: TRBV4-1
CDR3 protein: CASSQLSNTEAFF
CDR3 DNA: TGCGCCAGCAGCCAACTCTCAAACACTGAAGCTTTCTTT